These 30 T cell receptor beta chains originate from one sample sequenced in a study of T cell responses to AZD1222 COVID-19 vaccine. Produced via immunoSEQ multiplex PCR; TCRdb's table is partial and in-frame only. The data hold about 150,000 clones, with approximately 94% observed a single time. The sequenced sample was peripheral blood, obtained on day 0 of AZD1222 vaccination. These receptors all stem from an adult in good health.

V usage is TRBV28 and J usage is TRBJ1-6; D not certain. V lost 5 bases to trimming and J lost 2 bases, with 13 bases between them. This CDR3 contains 16 residues. CDR1 and CDR2 (germline): MDHEN, SYDVKM. As DNA, the CDR3 is TGTGCCAGCAGTCCGCTGGCGGATACCTATAATTCACCCCTCCACTTT. Protein: CASSPLADTYNSPLHF.

The rearrangement uses TRBV3-1 (or the pseudogene TRBV3-2) and TRBJ2-3, with TRBD2 matching 10 bases. Trimming cost V 2 bases and J 5 bases; bases outside gene matches: 10. The CDR3 contains 17 residues. Germline lookup yields CDR1 LGHDT and CDR2 YNNKEL (reference sequence). For the CDR3, the DNA is TGTGCCAGCAGCCAAATCCTAGCGGGGGCGAATGGAGATACGCAGTATTTT. Amino acids: CASSQILAGANGDTQYF.

This clone came up once. J is TRBJ1-2 and V is TRBV6-2 or TRBV6-3; D is unclear. Germline V CDR1 and CDR2: MNHEY, SVGEGT. V lost 1 base, J lost 8 bases, and 17 bases lay in between. The CDR3 loop spans 15 amino acids. The CDR3 spells CASSYFPPTGGGYTF. The CDR3 DNA is TGTGCCAGCAGTTACTTCCCCCCGACTGGCGGCGGCTACACCTTC.

The rearrangement links TRBV12-3 or TRBV12-4 to TRBJ1-2; D remains ambiguous. V lost 3 bases and J 6 bases, leaving 8 bases between the germline ends. CDR3 length: 12 residues. CDR3 nucleotide sequence: TGTGCCAGCAGTTTCCGGGGTCATGGCTACACCTTC. Residues: CASSFRGHGYTF.

The chain links TRBV7-9 to TRBJ1-1; perhaps TRBD1 as D (6 bases). Germline CDR1 is SEHNR and CDR2 is FQNEAQ (reference sequence). V lost 8 bases and J 4 bases, leaving 14 bases between the germline ends. This CDR3 is 13 amino acids long. CDR3 in DNA: TGTGCCAGCCGCGGGGGCTTCGGCACTGAAGCTTTCTTT. Its translation: CASRGGFGTEAFF.

This chain connects TRBV9 to TRBJ2-1; TRBD1 aligns across 7 bases. Losses at the gene ends were 2 bases for V and 10 bases for J; bases not matched to a gene: 9. CDR3 length: 14 residues. Germline assignment: CDR1 SGDLS and CDR2 YYNGEE. The chain's CDR3 is CASSVGQLVWEQFF. CDR3 nucleotides: TGTGCCAGCAGCGTGGGACAGTTGGTATGGGAGCAGTTCTTC.

The V and J genes are TRBV10-3 and TRBJ2-3; D uncertain. V was cut by 3 bases and J by 0 bases, with 7 bases left in between. Germline lookup yields CDR1 ENHRY and CDR2 SYGVKD. This CDR3 contains 14 residues. CDR3 region: CAISDSTSTDTQYF. DNA of the CDR3: TGTGCCATCAGTGACTCTACTAGCACAGATACGCAGTATTTT.

The V call is TRBV7-9, the J call TRBJ1-1; 7 bases fit TRBD1. The ends lost 4 bases at V and 3 bases at J; junction bases unmatched: 2. The CDR3 consists of 13 residues. Germline V gene data show CDR1 as SEHNR and CDR2 as FQNEAQ (reference sequence). In DNA form, the CDR3 reads TGTGCCAGCAGCTCAGGGGGGTACACTGAAGCTTTCTTT. The encoded protein is CASSSGGYTEAFF.

This chain uses TRBV7-9 with TRBJ1-2; possible D gene TRBD1, 6 bases. The CDR3 loop spans 14 amino acids. The germline CDR1 and CDR2 sequences are SEHNR and FQNEAQ (reference sequence). With 5 bases removed from V and 3 bases from J, the gap between germline ends came to 13 bases. CDR3 sequence (DNA): TGTGCCAGCAGCGTAAGACAGGAGGACTATGGCTACACCTTC. Protein product: CASSVRQEDYGYTF.

CDR3 region: CASSLTSNSLWYGYTF. CDR3 bases: TGTGCCAGCAGCTTGACCTCCAACTCCCTATGGTATGGCTACACCTTC. The chain has TRBV7-2 and TRBJ1-2; D remains ambiguous. CDR3 size: 16 residues. V was clipped by 3 bases and J by 5 bases, with 19 bases between them. The germline V gene has CDR1 SGHTA and CDR2 FQGNSA.

This clone occurred a few times. The chain uses TRBV7-2 and TRBJ2-3, with a weak D call TRBD2 (5 bases). This CDR3 contains 17 residues. CDR1 is SGHTA and CDR2 is FQGNSA in the germline V gene. V lost 6 bases and J lost 1, with 20 bases in between. Written as DNA, the CDR3 is TGTGCCAGCAGTTACCGATGGGCGGGCCGGGGCACAGATACGCAGTATTTT. Its translation is CASSYRWAGRGTDTQYF.

V is TRBV6-2 or TRBV6-3 and J is TRBJ1-1; D gene uncertain. The CDR3 contains 15 residues. Germline V gene data show CDR1 as MNHEY and CDR2 as SVGEGT. The V end was cut by 2 bases, the J end by 2 bases, with 12 bases between. CDR3 amino acids: CASSYDRGGNTEAFF. For the CDR3, the DNA is TGTGCCAGCAGTTACGACCGAGGAGGTAACACTGAAGCTTTCTTT.

The genes are TRBV5-1 and TRBJ2-7, with D unclear. This CDR3 has 14 amino acids. The germline gives CDR1 SGHRS, CDR2 YFSETQ. V was cut by 2 bases and J by 0 bases, with 9 bases left in between. CDR3 residues: CASSLYVSSYEQYF. DNA for the CDR3: TGCGCCAGCAGCTTATACGTTAGCTCCTACGAGCAGTACTTC.

The CDR3 coding sequence is TGTGCCAGCAGTGAGGAAGGGACAGTCCCAGATACGCAGTATTTT. Its protein product is CASSEEGTVPDTQYF. This chain uses TRBV6-4 with TRBJ2-3, with TRBD1 matching over 7 bases. After removal of 3 bases from V and 4 bases from J, the junction contained 7 bases not matched to a gene. The CDR3 covers 15 residues. Germline V gives CDR1 MRHNA, CDR2 SNTAGT.

The gene calls are TRBV5-1 and TRBJ1-2; D is undetermined. Trimming left V 8 bases short and J 4 bases short, with 12 bases between. The CDR3 is 12 amino acids. Germline CDR1 SGHRS, CDR2 YFSETQ. CDR3 sequence (DNA): TGCGCCAGTCGGTTAGACACCTATGGCTACACCTTC. As protein: CASRLDTYGYTF. Full variable domain (missing parts from reference TRBV5-1 and TRBJ1-2): KAGVTQTPRYLIKTRGQQVTLSCSPISGHRSVSWYQQTPGQGLQFLFEYFSETQRNKGNFPGRFSGRQFSNSRSEMNVSTLELGDSALYLCASRLDTYGYTFGSGTRLTVV.

J is TRBJ1-2 and V is TRBV14, with 12 bases aligning to TRBD1. V was clipped by 4 bases and J by 0 bases; unmatched bases: 12. The CDR3 contains 19 residues. Germline-derived CDR1 and CDR2 are SGHDN and FVKESK. The CDR3 region is CASSLRPGQGARANYGYTF. DNA for the CDR3: TGTGCCAGCAGCCTACGACCGGGACAGGGGGCCCGAGCTAACTATGGCTACACCTTC.

CDR3 region: CASSLSNRAYEQYF. The CDR3 DNA reads as TGTGCCAGCAGCTTAAGCAACCGAGCCTACGAGCAGTACTTC. This chain connects TRBV11-2 to TRBJ2-7; no clear D gene. Between the trimmed V and J ends, which lost 2 bases and 2 bases, there was a span of 10 bases. Germline lookup yields CDR1 SGHAT and CDR2 FQNNGV. The CDR3 is 14 residues long.

The V call is TRBV11-3, the J call TRBJ2-5; D gene uncertain. CDR1 SGHNT and CDR2 YENEEA come from the germline V gene. CDR3 length: 13 amino acids. The ends were cut back, 6 bases at V and 2 bases at J, with 10 bases in the middle. CDR3 residues: CASSSVLQETQYF. CDR3 nucleotide sequence: TGTGCCAGCAGTTCGGTGCTTCAAGAGACCCAGTACTTC.

This sequence joins TRBV5-6 and TRBJ1-2; D not resolved. Looked up from germline, CDR1 is SGHDT and CDR2 is YYEEEE. Trimming shortened V by 0 bases and J by 7 bases, and 16 bases separated the two germline ends. The CDR3 is made up of 15 amino acids. The CDR3 region has the DNA TGTGCCAGCAGCTTGGGGGCATCTTTATGGATTGGCTACACCTTC. Translating gives CASSLGASLWIGYTF.

The rearrangement uses TRBV11-2 and TRBJ2-2; D remains ambiguous. Per the germline V gene, CDR1 is SGHAT and CDR2 is FQNNGV. Trimming removed 11 bases from V and 6 bases from J, with 19 bases in between. The length of the CDR3 is 14 residues. Here the CDR3 DNA reads TGTGCCTCTTCTCTGTCAGCTTGGTCCGGGGAGCTGTTTTTT. Its translation is CASSLSAWSGELFF. The whole variable domain, remainder taken from reference TRBV11-2 and TRBJ2-2, is EAGVAQSPRYKIIEKRQSVAFWCNPISGHATLYWYQQILGQGPKLLIQFQNNGVVDDSQLPKDRFSAERLKGVDSTLKIQPAKLEDSAVYLCASSLSAWSGELFFGEGSRLTVL.

The chain combines TRBV9 with TRBJ2-7; 8 nucleotides line up with TRBD2. The CDR3 spans 14 residues. Germline V gene data show CDR1 as SGDLS and CDR2 as YYNGEE. V lost 4 bases and J lost 6; bases outside the gene matches: 9. The CDR3 bases are TGTGCCAGCAGCTCGTCCGGGGGGGCGGGCGAGCAGTACTTC. Translating gives CASSSSGGAGEQYF.

This rearrangement joins TRBV18 to TRBJ1-2; no clear D. Germline CDR1 KGHSH, CDR2 LQKENI. V gave up 1 base and J gave up 8 bases, with 20 bases separating them. CDR3 length: 16 amino acids. The DNA of the CDR3 is TGTGCCAGCTCACCACGAGTCCTGCCCGCAGAGAGGGGCTACACCTTC. Protein sequence: CASSPRVLPAERGYTF.

The chain combines TRBV19 with TRBJ2-1; D is perhaps TRBD1 or TRBD2 (5 bases each). Germline loops: CDR1 LNHDA, CDR2 SQIVND (reference sequence). V lost 2 bases and J 8 bases, leaving 13 bases between the germline ends. The CDR3 has 14 amino acids. CDR3 nucleotide sequence: TGTGCCAGTAGTATATACGGGATGGGGGATGAGCAGTTCTTC. It encodes CASSIYGMGDEQFF.

The V call is TRBV7-3, the J call TRBJ1-2, with no clear D. V lost 3 bases, J lost 0 bases, and 5 bases lay in between. CDR3 length: 13 residues. Germline loops: CDR1 SGHTA, CDR2 FQGTGA. This CDR3 reads CASSLAPNYGYTF. CDR3 nucleotide sequence: TGTGCCAGCAGCTTGGCCCCTAACTATGGCTACACCTTC.

The chain uses TRBV5-1 and TRBJ2-7, with a weak D call TRBD2 (5 bases). CDR3 length: 14 amino acids. Looked up from germline, CDR1 is SGHRS and CDR2 is YFSETQ. Trimming shortened V by 2 bases and J by 3 bases, and 12 bases separated the two germline ends. The chain's CDR3 is CASSFKDGLYEQYF. Written as DNA, the CDR3 is TGCGCCAGCAGCTTTAAGGACGGACTCTACGAGCAGTACTTC. Full variable domain (missing parts from reference TRBV5-1 and TRBJ2-7): KAGVTQTPRYLIKTRGQQVTLSCSPISGHRSVSWYQQTPGQGLQFLFEYFSETQRNKGNFPGRFSGRQFSNSRSEMNVSTLELGDSALYLCASSFKDGLYEQYFGPGTRLTVT.

V is TRBV5-1 and J is TRBJ2-7; TRBD1 aligns across 8 bases. Per the germline V gene, CDR1 is SGHRS and CDR2 is YFSETQ. V trimming: 0 bases; J trimming: 2 bases; junction bases outside the gene matches: 4. The CDR3 covers 15 residues. The CDR3, as DNA: TGCGCCAGCAGCTTGGCCCCGACAGGGGCCTACGAGCAGTACTTC. The encoded protein is CASSLAPTGAYEQYF. Combining the CDR3 with reference TRBV5-1 and TRBJ2-7 gives the whole variable domain KAGVTQTPRYLIKTRGQQVTLSCSPISGHRSVSWYQQTPGQGLQFLFEYFSETQRNKGNFPGRFSGRQFSNSRSEMNVSTLELGDSALYLCASSLAPTGAYEQYFGPGTRLTVT.

The V and J genes are TRBV30 and TRBJ1-2; D might be TRBD1 (6 bases). The germline V gene encodes CDR1 GTSNPN and CDR2 SVGIG (reference sequence). Trimming cost V 8 bases and J 8 bases, with 21 bases left between them. CDR3 length equals 13 residues. CDR3 nucleotide sequence: TGTGCCCTTTTTGGGGCGATCGGGGGCGGCTACACCTTC. Amino acids: CALFGAIGGGYTF.

In DNA form, the CDR3 reads TGTGCCAGCTCACGGGGGACTAGGACCGATACGCAGTATTTT. Translating it yields CASSRGTRTDTQYF. This rearrangement joins TRBV18 to TRBJ2-3; 8 positions match TRBD2. The trim removed 4 bases at V and 6 bases at J, leaving 6 bases unmatched. The CDR3 is made up of 14 amino acids. Germline V CDR1 and CDR2: KGHSH, LQKENI.

V is TRBV7-8 and J is TRBJ2-7, with 9 bases that match TRBD1. The CDR3 is 18 residues long. Germline trimming cut 2 bases from V and 0 bases from J; bases unmatched to any gene: 11. Germline V gene sequence: CDR1 SGHVS, CDR2 FQNEAQ. DNA for the CDR3: TGTGCCAGCAGCTTACCTCGGATGGGACAGGGCGACTCCTACGAGCAGTACTTC. Translation: CASSLPRMGQGDSYEQYF.

The rearrangement uses TRBV10-3 and TRBJ2-1, with D possibly TRBD1 on 5 matching bases. The CDR3 contains 16 residues. V was shortened by 4 bases and J by 0 bases, with 13 bases between the two germline ends. Germline V lookup: CDR1 ENHRY, CDR2 SYGVKD. CDR3 residues: CAISATDQGSYNEQFF. The CDR3 bases are TGTGCCATCAGTGCGACAGACCAAGGCTCCTACAATGAGCAGTTCTTC.